The entry below gives a single T cell receptor (beta chain) sequence along with its context. Its specificity is unknown. The sample belongs to a study of shared clonotypes between healthy human individuals. General study points: Rarefaction revealed incomplete sorted-subset sequencing despite large depth.

TCRdb's table, derived via immunoSEQ multiplex PCR, lists solely in-frame clones and lacks some. The repertoire holds some 360,000 clones, with around four fifths as singletons. V shed 6 bases, J shed 6 bases, and the junction held 11 bases outside the gene matches. Per germline, CDR1 MNHNS and CDR2 SASEGT. CDR3 length: 15 amino acids. Adult Caucasians living in Nashville, Tennessee made up all of the donors. Into CD45RA+ naive and CD45RA-negative memory subsets, the CD4+ cells were split. The receptor comes from a man in his thirties or forties in good health. The sample consisted of memory CD4+ T cells sorted from blood. Subset meaning: CD45RA-negative fraction. The V and J genes are TRBV6-1 and TRBJ2-3; the match to TRBD2 covers 8 bases. CDR3: CASSPGTSSVDTQYF. The CDR3 DNA is TGTGCCAGCAGCCCGGGGACTAGTAGCGTCGATACGCAGTATTTT.